This TCR beta chain was documented in a study of T cells in localized non-small cell lung cancer. Study-wide points: Density of T cells in blood, when higher, went with longer overall survival. Turning up in adjacent lung were a median approximately 60 of the top 100 tumor clones. The highest T cell clonality was in uninvolved adjacent lung, above tumor. Sequencing covered just one tumor region, so heterogeneity cannot be ruled out.

As regards this clone: Its antigen is not identified.

The CDR3 is 15 residues long. Germline lookup yields CDR1 SGDLS and CDR2 YYNGEE. V lost 5 bases and J lost 7; bases outside the gene matches: 6. TCRdb's copy holds only in-frame clones and misses some; the assay was immunoSEQ multiplex PCR. There are under 95,000 clones in the sample; around 80% occur only once, and approximately 9.7% lies in the top ten. The V call is TRBV9, the J call TRBJ2-2, with 12 bases aligning to TRBD2. This TCR was recovered from a female donor of 60 years or more with stage I lung adenocarcinoma. This specimen was peripheral blood, taken before any cancer treatment. This chain's CDR3 is CASSRLAGAHGELFF. As DNA, the CDR3 is TGTGCCAGCAGTAGACTAGCGGGAGCTCACGGGGAGCTGTTTTTT.